The clone carrying this T cell receptor (beta chain) has a count of ten or more. The source of the sample is a study of T-cell reconstitution after alpha-beta-depleted transplantation in children. Library preparation (for TCRbeta) was performed with unique molecular identifiers. Each CDR3 protein gets one entry after TCRdb re-called the PCR reads with MiXCR. The data hold about 610,000 distinct CDR3 sequences, with about 10% observed a single time. The CDR3 is 13 amino acids. In germline, CDR1 is LGHNA, CDR2 YSLEER. The J segment lost 8 bases and the V segment lost 4 bases, leaving 7 bases of the junction unmatched.

The source is a human donor who donated a stem cell graft to a child with acute myeloid leukemia. The chain recombines TRBV4-3 with TRBJ1-2, with 7 bases lining up with TRBD1. The sequencing here drew on PBMCs from the stem cell graft donor, taken from the stem cell graft. The CDR3 reads CASSRIDRVGYTF. The CDR3 DNA reads TGCGCCAGCAGCCGGATCGACAGGGTCGGCTACACCTTC.